The sample holds a few counts of the clone carrying this TCR beta chain. Its antigen is undetermined. The template used for profiling TCR beta VDJ and CDR3 was genomic DNA. TCRdb itself ran the reads through MiXCR, one entry per CDR3 protein. In the table there are hundreds of thousands of distinct CDR3 sequences, about a third of which are singletons. This record comes from a study of CD8+CD57+ T cells in acquired aplastic anemia. Study-wide points: Patients had roughly 29 CD8+ CDR3 sequences in common with controls (the shared set).

The germline V gene has CDR1 SGHRS and CDR2 YFSETQ. The V and J ends lost 4 bases and 0 bases, in that order; junction bases with no gene match: 4. The CDR3 length is 15 residues. Patients included in sequencing had previously demonstrated CD8+CD57+ cell expansion by flow cytometry. The gene calls are TRBV5-1 and TRBJ1-5; the match to TRBD1 covers 7 bases. This clonotype was obtained from a human donor with aplastic anemia. The sample comprised sorted CD4+, CD8+, or CD8+CD57+ T cells (not recorded which) from PBMCs. Written as DNA, the CDR3 is TGCGCCAGCAGCGCAGGGACAGATAGCAATCAGCCCCAGCATTTT. Its translation is CASSAGTDSNQPQHF.